The present T cell receptor (beta chain) was sequenced within a study of blood T cell repertoires in COVID-19. Which cohort a participant joined came from the clinical history participants gave. Recovery meant two consecutive negative NP/OP PCR tests, professional clearance, or resolved symptoms. TCRdb's table, derived via immunoSEQ multiplex PCR, lists solely in-frame clones and lacks some. The data hold 450,000 to 500,000 clones, with around nine tenths observed a single time. V was pared by 1 base and J by 2 bases, with 8 bases between. Germline V gene data show CDR1 as SGHTA and CDR2 as FQGNSA. The CDR3 is 14 residues long.

The chain has TRBV7-2 and TRBJ2-5; D perhaps matches TRBD2 (5 bases). The sample consisted of PBMCs or T cells enriched from blood (not recorded which). This sequence was found in a woman aged 60-75 years who had recovered from COVID-19. The CDR3 DNA reads TGTGCCAGCAGCTTAGAAGCGGCTCAAGAGACCCAGTACTTC. Protein sequence: CASSLEAAQETQYF.